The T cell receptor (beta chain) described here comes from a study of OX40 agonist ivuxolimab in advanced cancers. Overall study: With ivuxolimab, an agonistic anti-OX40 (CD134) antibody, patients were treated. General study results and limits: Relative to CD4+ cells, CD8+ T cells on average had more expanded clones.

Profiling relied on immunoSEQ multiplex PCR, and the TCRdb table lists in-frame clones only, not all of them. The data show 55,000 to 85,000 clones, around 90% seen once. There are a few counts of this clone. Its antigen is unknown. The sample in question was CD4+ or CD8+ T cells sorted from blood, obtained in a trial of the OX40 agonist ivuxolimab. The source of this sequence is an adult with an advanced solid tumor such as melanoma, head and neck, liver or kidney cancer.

The CDR3 DNA reads TGCGCCAGCAGCTTGGTGCCAGACCCGAACACCGGGGAGCTGTTTTTT. It encodes CASSLVPDPNTGELFF. The genes are TRBV5-1 and TRBJ2-2; D remains unclear. The V and J ends lost 0 bases and 0 bases respectively, with 9 bases between them. CDR1 and CDR2 from the germline V gene are SGHRS and YFSETQ. This CDR3 spans 16 amino acids.